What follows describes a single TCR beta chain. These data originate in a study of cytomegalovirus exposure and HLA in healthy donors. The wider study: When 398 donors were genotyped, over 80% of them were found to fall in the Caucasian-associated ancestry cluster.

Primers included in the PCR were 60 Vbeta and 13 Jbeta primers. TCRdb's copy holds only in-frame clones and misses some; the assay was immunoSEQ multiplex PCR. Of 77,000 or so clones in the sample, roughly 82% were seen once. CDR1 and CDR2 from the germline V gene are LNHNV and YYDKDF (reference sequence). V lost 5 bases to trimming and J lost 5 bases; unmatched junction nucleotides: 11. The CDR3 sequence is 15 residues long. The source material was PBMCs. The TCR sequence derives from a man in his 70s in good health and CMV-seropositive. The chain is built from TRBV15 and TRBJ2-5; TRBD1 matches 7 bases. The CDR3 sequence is CATSGPKQGFETQYF. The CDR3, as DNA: TGTGCCACCAGCGGACCAAAACAGGGGTTTGAGACCCAGTACTTC.